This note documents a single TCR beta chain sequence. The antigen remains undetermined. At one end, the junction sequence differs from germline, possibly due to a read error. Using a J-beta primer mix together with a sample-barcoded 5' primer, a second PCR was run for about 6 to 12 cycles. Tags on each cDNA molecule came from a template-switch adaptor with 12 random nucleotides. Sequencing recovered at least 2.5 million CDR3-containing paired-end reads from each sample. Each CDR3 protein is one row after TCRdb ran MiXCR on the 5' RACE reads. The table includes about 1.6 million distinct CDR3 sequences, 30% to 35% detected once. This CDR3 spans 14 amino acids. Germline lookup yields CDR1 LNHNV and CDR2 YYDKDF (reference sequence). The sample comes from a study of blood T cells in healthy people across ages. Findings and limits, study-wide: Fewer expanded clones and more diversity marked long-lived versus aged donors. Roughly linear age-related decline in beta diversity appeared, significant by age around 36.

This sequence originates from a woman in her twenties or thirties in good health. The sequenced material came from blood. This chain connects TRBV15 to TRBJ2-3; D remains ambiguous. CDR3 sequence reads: CAASRDYGTDTQYF. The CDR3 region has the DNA TGTGCCGCCAGCAGAGATTATGGGACAGATACGCAGTATTTT.